The clone carrying this TCR beta chain was counted between two and nine times. Antigen specificity is unknown. The germline V gene encodes CDR1 SGHDT and CDR2 YYEEEE. The V and J ends lost 2 bases and 13 bases respectively, with 13 bases between them. CDR3 length equals 12 residues. Time point in this sample: newly diagnosed GD, antithyroid drugs for less than 3 months. The TCR library was made from RNA that had been extracted from PBMCs in TRIzol. The data were obtained in a study of regulatory T cells in long-lasting Graves disease. General study points: Shared public clonotypes totalled 2,741 in persistent patients, compared with 966 in new patients.

Sequencing libraries for TCR beta were prepared with iRepertoire HTBI primers and Arm-PCR of CDR3 regions. One entry per CDR3 protein results from TCRdb running MiXCR on the multiplex PCR reads. The table includes about 430,000 distinct CDR3 sequences, 15% detected once. This same sample was also taken into another study, of T cells in Graves' hyperthyroidism and ophthalmopathy. From that paper: The study based diagnoses on clinical symptoms, serum thyroxine and TRAb, thyroid ultrasound and orbital computed tomography.

This TCR came from a woman in her 40s with Graves disease. This material consisted of peripheral blood mononuclear cells (PBMCs), taken at new diagnosis, from a patient treated with antithyroid drugs. This chain links TRBV5-6 with TRBJ1-5, with D maybe TRBD1 (5 bases). CDR3 sequence (DNA): TGTGCCAGCAGCTTAGGGGACGGTTCGCAGCATTTT. Translated: CASSLGDGSQHF.